One and the same sample provided the 2 T cell receptor beta chains below, sequenced in a study of blood T cell repertoires in COVID-19 (dated by TCRdb to 2019 to 2021). Library creation used the immunoSEQ multiplex PCR assay. The clones in this table, taken by TCRdb from immuneACCESS, are in-frame only. Not every clone is retained; where verified, under half of the shortfall comes from an unresolved V gene, and the cause of the rest is unknown. This sample has some 190,000 clones in its table, and approximately 91% of those were observed once. The ten largest clones capture roughly 6.2% of the sample. Sequencing input: peripheral blood. Receptor source: a woman between 35 and 50 years old who had recovered from COVID-19.

The sample holds a few counts of this clone. The V and J genes are TRBV12-3 or TRBV12-4 and TRBJ1-2; maybe TRBD1 (5 bases). This CDR3 has 13 residues. V was shortened by 2 bases and J by 7 bases, with 11 bases between the two germline ends. The chain's CDR3 is CASSLSGSGGYTF. The CDR3 DNA reads TGTGCCAGCAGTTTATCAGGGTCGGGTGGCTACACCTTC.

The CDR3 loop is CASSTGTGGETQYF. CDR3 bases: TGTGCCAGTAGTACCGGGACAGGGGGAGAGACCCAGTACTTC. The genes are TRBV19 and TRBJ2-5; 11 nucleotides line up with TRBD1. V shed 4 bases and J 4 bases; nucleotides not matched to a gene: 2. The CDR3 totals 14 residues. Germline V gene lookup returns CDR1 LNHDA and CDR2 SQIVND (reference sequence).